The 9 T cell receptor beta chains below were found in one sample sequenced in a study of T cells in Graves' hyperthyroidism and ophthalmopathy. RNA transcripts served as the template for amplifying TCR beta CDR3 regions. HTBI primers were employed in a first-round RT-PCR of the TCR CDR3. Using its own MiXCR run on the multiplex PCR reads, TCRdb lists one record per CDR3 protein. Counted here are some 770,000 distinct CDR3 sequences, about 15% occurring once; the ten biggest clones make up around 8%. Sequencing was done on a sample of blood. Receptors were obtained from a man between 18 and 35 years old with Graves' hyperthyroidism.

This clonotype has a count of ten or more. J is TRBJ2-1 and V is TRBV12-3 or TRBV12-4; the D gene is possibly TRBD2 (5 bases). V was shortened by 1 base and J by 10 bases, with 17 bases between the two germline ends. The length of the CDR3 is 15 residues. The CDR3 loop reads CASSLGLTEAGEQFF. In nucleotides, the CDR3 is TGTGCCAGCAGTTTAGGACTCACGGAGGCGGGCGAGCAGTTCTTC.

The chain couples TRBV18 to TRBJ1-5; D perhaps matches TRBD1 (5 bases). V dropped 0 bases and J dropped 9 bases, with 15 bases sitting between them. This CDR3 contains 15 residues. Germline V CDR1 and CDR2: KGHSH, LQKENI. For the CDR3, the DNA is TGTGCCAGCTCACCACCGGGGGTAGGTCTGTCGCCCCAGCATTTT. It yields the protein CASSPPGVGLSPQHF.

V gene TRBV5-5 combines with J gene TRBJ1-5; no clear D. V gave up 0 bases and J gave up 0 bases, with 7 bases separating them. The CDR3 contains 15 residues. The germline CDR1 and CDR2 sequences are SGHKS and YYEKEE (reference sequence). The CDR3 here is CASSLDVNSNQPQHF. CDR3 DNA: TGTGCCAGCAGCTTGGACGTCAATAGCAATCAGCCCCAGCATTTT.

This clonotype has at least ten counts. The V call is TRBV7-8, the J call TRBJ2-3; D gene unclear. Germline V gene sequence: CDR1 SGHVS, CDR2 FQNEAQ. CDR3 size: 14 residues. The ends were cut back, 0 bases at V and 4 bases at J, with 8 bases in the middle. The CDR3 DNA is TGTGCCAGCAGCTTAGCTAGGAATGCAGATACGCAGTATTTT. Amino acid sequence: CASSLARNADTQYF.

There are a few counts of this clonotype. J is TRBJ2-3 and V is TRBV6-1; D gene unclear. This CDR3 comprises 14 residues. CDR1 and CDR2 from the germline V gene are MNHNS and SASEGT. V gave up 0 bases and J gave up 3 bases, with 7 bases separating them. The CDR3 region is CASSEAGRTDTQYF. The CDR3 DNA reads TGTGCCAGCAGTGAAGCAGGAAGGACAGATACGCAGTATTTT.

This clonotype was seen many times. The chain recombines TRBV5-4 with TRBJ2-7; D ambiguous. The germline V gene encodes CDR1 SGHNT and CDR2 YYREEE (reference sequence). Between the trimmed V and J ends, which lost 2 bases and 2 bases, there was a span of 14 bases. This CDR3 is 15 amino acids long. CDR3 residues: CASSFRAGATYEQYF. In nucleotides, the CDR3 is TGTGCCAGCAGCTTTAGGGCAGGTGCTACCTACGAGCAGTACTTC.

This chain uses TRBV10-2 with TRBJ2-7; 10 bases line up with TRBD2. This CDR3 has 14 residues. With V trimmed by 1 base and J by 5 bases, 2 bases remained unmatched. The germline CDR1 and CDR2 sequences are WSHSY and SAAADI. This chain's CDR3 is CASSEWLAGDEQYF. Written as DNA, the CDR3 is TGCGCCAGCAGTGAGTGGCTAGCGGGAGACGAGCAGTACTTC.

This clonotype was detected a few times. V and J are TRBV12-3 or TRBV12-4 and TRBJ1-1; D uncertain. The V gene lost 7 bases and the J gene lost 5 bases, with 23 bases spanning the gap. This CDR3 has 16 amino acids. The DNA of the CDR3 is TGTGCCAGCATCAAGCTCGGAAACCCGGCTAGGACTGAAGCTTTCTTT. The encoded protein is CASIKLGNPARTEAFF.

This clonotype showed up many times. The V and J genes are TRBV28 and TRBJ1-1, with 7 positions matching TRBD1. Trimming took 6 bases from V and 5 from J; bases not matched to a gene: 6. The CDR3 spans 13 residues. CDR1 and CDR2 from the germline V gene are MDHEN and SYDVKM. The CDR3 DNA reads TGTGCCAGCAGATCAGGGGGAAGTACTGAAGCTTTCTTT. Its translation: CASRSGGSTEAFF.